Below, 17 T cell receptor beta chains from the same sample are listed, as sequenced in a study of CD8 T cells in ankylosing spondylitis. One entry per CDR3 protein, called by TCRdb with MiXCR from the 5' RACE reads. The sample lists around 18,000 distinct CDR3 sequences, approximately 8.4% occurring once. Sequencing used blood. The receptors here all came from a male donor with ankylosing spondylitis or in good health (not recorded which).

This clonotype came up a few times. The chain employs TRBV11-2 and TRBJ1-1; TRBD1 might be the D (5 bases). The CDR3 loop spans 14 amino acids. V gave up 5 bases and J gave up 4 bases, with 14 bases separating them. Germline CDR1 and CDR2: SGHAT and FQNNGV. The chain's CDR3 is CASSQNQGFTEAFF. CDR3 nucleotides: TGTGCCAGCAGCCAGAACCAGGGTTTCACTGAAGCTTTCTTT.

The table lists this clonotype with many counts. CDR3 nucleotides: TGTGCCAGCAGTGAGGGACAGGGGGCCTTCAATGAGCAGTTCTTC. It yields the protein CASSEGQGAFNEQFF. The chain combines TRBV6-6 with TRBJ2-1; TRBD1 matches at 12 bases. Germline lookup yields CDR1 MNHNY and CDR2 SVGAGI (reference sequence). The CDR3 sequence is 15 residues long. Trimming took 5 bases from V and 6 from J; bases not matched to a gene: 5.

Remarks on this clonotype: The junction and the germline gene differ at one end; a read error may be behind it. The V call is TRBV7-7, the J call TRBJ1-5; TRBD1 matches at 7 bases. The germline CDR1 and CDR2 sequences are SSHAT and FNYEAQ (reference sequence). The CDR3 length is 17 residues. The DNA of the CDR3 is TGTGCTAGCAGCTTAGCGCGACAGGGAAGAGGCAATCAGCCCCAGCATTTT. Translated: CASSLARQGRGNQPQHF. Full variable domain (remainder filled in from reference TRBV7-7 and TRBJ1-5): GAGVSQSPRYKVTKRGQDVTLRCDPISSHATLYWYQQALGQGPEFLTYFNYEAQPDKSGLPSDRFSAERPEGSISTLTIQRTEQRDSAMYRCASSLARQGRGNQPQHFGDGTRLSIL.

This clonotype turned up a few times. J is TRBJ2-7 and V is TRBV7-9; D remains unclear. Germline CDR1 is SEHNR and CDR2 is FQNEAQ (reference sequence). The CDR3 is 13 residues long. The V end was cut by 5 bases, the J end by 3 bases, with 11 bases between. CDR3 DNA sequence: TGTGCCAGCAGCCCCGACTTGGACTACGAGCAGTACGTC. Translated: CASSPDLDYEQYV.

This clonotype was picked up many times. This chain connects TRBV7-2 to TRBJ2-1, with a weak D call TRBD2 (5 bases). Trimming pared 1 base from V and 4 bases from J, leaving 11 bases between. This CDR3 contains 15 residues. Germline V CDR1 and CDR2: SGHTA, FQGNSA. CDR3 bases: TGTGCCAGCAGCTTAGAACTAGGGCCTTACAATGAGCAGTTCTTC. Translation: CASSLELGPYNEQFF.

This clonotype was picked up a small number of times. The J gene is TRBJ2-2, the V gene TRBV5-1; 8 bases agree with TRBD1. The CDR3 consists of 16 residues. J was trimmed by 2 bases and V by 2 bases; bases with no gene match: 5. CDR1 is SGHRS and CDR2 is YFSETQ in the germline V gene. CDR3 protein: CASSFRGQGNTGELFF. In DNA, the CDR3 is TGCGCCAGCAGCTTCCGAGGACAGGGTAACACCGGGGAGCTGTTTTTT.

This clonotype was seen at least ten times. V and J are TRBV6-2 or TRBV6-3 and TRBJ1-1; D possibly corresponds to TRBD1 (5 bases). The V and J ends lost 10 bases and 5 bases respectively, with 20 bases between them. The CDR3 totals 14 residues. Germline CDR1 MNHEY, CDR2 SVGEGT. The CDR3: CATGGSRRGTEAFF. DNA of the CDR3: TGTGCCACCGGGGGATCCCGGAGAGGGACTGAAGCTTTCTTT.

This clonotype was seen only a few times. This chain uses TRBV29-1 with TRBJ1-4; 8 bases match TRBD1. The CDR3 is 14 residues long. After removal of 1 base from V and 4 bases from J, the junction contained 2 bases not matched to a gene. Germline CDR1 SQVTM, CDR2 ANQGSEA. CDR3 DNA: TGCAGCGTTGAAGGGGACAGGAATAATGAAAAACTGTTTTTT. It specifies CSVEGDRNNEKLFF.

Details on this clonotype: One end of the junction is discordant with germline, which a read error may explain. CDR3 loop: CANSEQGVGTEAFF. In DNA form, the CDR3 reads TGTGCCAACAGTGAACAGGGGGTAGGCACTGAAGCTTTCTTT. The chain employs TRBV2 and TRBJ1-1, with 8 bases identical to TRBD1. CDR3 length: 14 amino acids. The germline CDR1 and CDR2 sequences are SNHLY and FYNNEI. The complete variable domain, with remaining parts taken from reference TRBV2 and TRBJ1-1, reads EPEVTQTPSHQVTQMGQEVILRCVPISNHLYFYWYRQILGQKVEFLVSFYNNEISEKSEIFDDQFSVERPDGSNFTLKIRSTKLEDSAMYFCANSEQGVGTEAFFGQGTRLTVV.

Sample share makes this clonotype medium-sized (0.01 to 0.1%). V gene TRBV7-2 combines with J gene TRBJ1-3; D call uncertain. The CDR3 length is 16 residues. The ends were cut back, 2 bases at V and 0 bases at J, with 11 bases in the middle. Germline V CDR1 and CDR2: SGHTA, FQGNSA. The CDR3 nucleotides are TGTGCCAGCAGCTTACGGTCCGGCCACTCTGGAAACACCATATATTTT. Its translation: CASSLRSGHSGNTIYF.

This clonotype has ten or more counts. The rearrangement links TRBV4-2 to TRBJ2-3; D uncertain. The CDR3 totals 14 residues. The germline gives CDR1 LGHNA, CDR2 YNFKEQ. The ends were cut back, 0 bases at V and 1 base at J, with 5 bases in the middle. The CDR3 coding sequence is TGTGCCAGCAGCCAAGACCCCCGCACAGATACGCAGTATTTT. Protein product: CASSQDPRTDTQYF.

Of note for this clonotype: A read error may be the cause here, since a much bigger clone is one base away. The V call is TRBV5-1, the J call TRBJ2-2; D is unresolved. Germline loops: CDR1 SGHRS, CDR2 YFSETQ. The CDR3 is 15 amino acids. The CDR3 coding sequence is TGCACCAGCAGCTTGTTAATGGGGAACACCGGGGAGCTGTTTTTT. Its translation is CTSSLLMGNTGELFF.

There are many counts of this clonotype. This chain connects TRBV20-1 to TRBJ2-7; possibly TRBD2 for D (6 bases). CDR1 DFQATT and CDR2 SNEGSKA come from the germline V gene (reference sequence). The length of the CDR3 is 14 residues. V was trimmed by 5 bases and J by 0 bases, leaving 14 bases between them. The CDR3 coding sequence is TGCAGTGCTCTCGGGAGTCTCGGCTCCTACGAGCAGTACGTC. Translating it yields CSALGSLGSYEQYV.

This clonotype was found many times. V is TRBV5-4 and J is TRBJ2-2; either TRBD1 or TRBD2 may supply D (6 bases each). Between the trimmed V and J ends, which lost 0 bases and 4 bases, there was a span of 10 bases. The CDR3 extends over 15 amino acids. From germline, CDR1 is SGHNT and CDR2 YYREEE (reference sequence). This CDR3 reads CASSLEGGGTGELFF. The DNA for the CDR3 is TGTGCCAGCAGCTTGGAAGGAGGGGGCACCGGGGAGCTGTTTTTT.

This clonotype was observed at least ten times. V gene TRBV29-1 combines with J gene TRBJ1-1; no clear D gene. The CDR3 sequence is 12 residues long. The V and J ends lost 1 base and 6 bases respectively, with 9 bases between them. Germline V lookup: CDR1 SQVTM, CDR2 ANQGSEA. The CDR3 region is CSVEVYDSEAFF. The DNA of the CDR3 is TGCAGCGTTGAAGTTTACGACTCTGAAGCTTTCTTT.

This clonotype was seen a few times. The chain carries TRBV5-1 and TRBJ1-4; D possibly corresponds to TRBD1 (6 bases). Germline CDR1 SGHRS, CDR2 YFSETQ. Trimming removed 0 bases from V and 8 bases from J, with 23 bases in between. This CDR3 has 18 residues. The CDR3 DNA follows: TGCGCCAGCAGCTTGGGCAGGTCCATTCGACAGGCCGGCGAAAAACTGTTTTTT. This translates into CASSLGRSIRQAGEKLFF.

This clonotype was seen repeatedly, ten times or more. The rearrangement uses TRBV21-1 and TRBJ2-2. TRBV21-1 is an annotated pseudogene. The CDR3 consists of 16 residues. CDR3 residues: CASSKPFPKGPGELFF. The CDR3 nucleotides are TGTGCCAGCAGCAAACCGTTTCCGAAGGGTCCCGGGGAGCTGTTTTTT.